This TCR beta chain was found in a study of blood T cell repertoires in COVID-19. As for the study in general: Samples taken during acute and convalescent COVID-19 were collected in the United States, Italy and Spain. T cells, B-cell-depleted T cells, or PBMCs supplied cDNA or gDNA.

Authors' analysis steps: Reference gene primer amplification in the assay estimated nucleated cell counts. Produced via immunoSEQ multiplex PCR; TCRdb's table is partial and in-frame only. V, J and clone size are those of that table, while D and trimming were read from the DNA. The table shows 100,000 to 150,000 clones, with 85% to 90% occurring only once. The germline V gene encodes CDR1 MNHEY and CDR2 SVGAGI. J lost 6 bases, V lost 2 bases, and 7 bases had no gene match. This CDR3 comprises 15 residues. This receptor was identified in a man between 50 and 59 years old with active or convalescent COVID-19. The chain uses TRBV6-5 and TRBJ2-1; 7 bases agree with TRBD2. The sample was peripheral blood. The CDR3 coding sequence is TGTGCCAGCAGTTACGGGGGGGTGTCTGGCAATGAGCAGTTCTTC. Its translation is CASSYGGVSGNEQFF.